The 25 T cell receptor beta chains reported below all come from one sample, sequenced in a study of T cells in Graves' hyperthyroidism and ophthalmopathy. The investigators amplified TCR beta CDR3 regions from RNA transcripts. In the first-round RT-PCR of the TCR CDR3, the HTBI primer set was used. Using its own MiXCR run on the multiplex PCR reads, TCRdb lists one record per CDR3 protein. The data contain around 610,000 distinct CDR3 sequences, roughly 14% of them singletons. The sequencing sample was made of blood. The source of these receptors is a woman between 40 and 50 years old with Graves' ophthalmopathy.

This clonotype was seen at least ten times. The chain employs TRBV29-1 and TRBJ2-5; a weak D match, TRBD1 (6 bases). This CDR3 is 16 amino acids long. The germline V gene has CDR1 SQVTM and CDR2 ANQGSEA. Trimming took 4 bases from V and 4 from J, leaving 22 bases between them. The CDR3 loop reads CSVAANTRDTRETQYF. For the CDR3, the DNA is TGCAGCGTTGCGGCCAACACCCGGGACACCAGAGAGACCCAGTACTTC.

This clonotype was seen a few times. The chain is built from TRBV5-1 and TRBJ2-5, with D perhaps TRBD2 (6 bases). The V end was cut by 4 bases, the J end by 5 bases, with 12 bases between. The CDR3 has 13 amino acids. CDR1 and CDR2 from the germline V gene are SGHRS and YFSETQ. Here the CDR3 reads CASSLRSGETQYF. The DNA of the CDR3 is TGCGCCAGCAGCCTCCGGAGCGGGGAGACCCAGTACTTC.

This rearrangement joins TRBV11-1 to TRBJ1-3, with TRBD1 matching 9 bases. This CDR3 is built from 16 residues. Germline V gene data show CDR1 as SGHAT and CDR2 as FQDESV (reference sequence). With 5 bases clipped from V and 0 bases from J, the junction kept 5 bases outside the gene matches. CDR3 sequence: CASSTLQGASGNTIYF. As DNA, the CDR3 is TGTGCCAGCAGCACCCTACAGGGGGCCTCTGGAAACACCATATATTTT.

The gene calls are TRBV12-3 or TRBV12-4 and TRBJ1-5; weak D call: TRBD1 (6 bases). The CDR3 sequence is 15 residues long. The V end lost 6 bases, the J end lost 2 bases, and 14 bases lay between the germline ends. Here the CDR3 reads CASSSGVGGNQPQHF. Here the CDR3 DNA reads TGTGCCAGCAGCTCAGGGGTGGGCGGCAATCAGCCCCAGCATTTT.

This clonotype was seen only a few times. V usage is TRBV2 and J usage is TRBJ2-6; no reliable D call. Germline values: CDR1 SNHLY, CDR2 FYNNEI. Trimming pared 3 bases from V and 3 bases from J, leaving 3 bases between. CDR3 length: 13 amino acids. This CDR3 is CASSDFGANVLTF. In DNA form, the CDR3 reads TGTGCCAGCAGTGACTTTGGGGCCAACGTCCTGACTTTC.

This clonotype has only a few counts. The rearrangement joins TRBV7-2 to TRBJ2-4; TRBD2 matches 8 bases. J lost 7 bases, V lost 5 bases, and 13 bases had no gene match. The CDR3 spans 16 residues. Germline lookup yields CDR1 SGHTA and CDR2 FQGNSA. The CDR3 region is CASSAGRSGSNNIQYF. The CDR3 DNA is TGTGCCAGCAGCGCCGGTAGGAGCGGGAGTAATAACATTCAGTACTTC.

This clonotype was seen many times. The CDR3 DNA is TGTGCCAGCAGCTTGGGACAGGGCTATCAGCCCCAGCATTTT. Amino acids: CASSLGQGYQPQHF. J is TRBJ1-5 and V is TRBV5-8; 7 bases map to TRBD1. V gave up 0 bases and J gave up 5 bases; unmatched junction bases: 2. The germline CDR1 and CDR2 sequences are SGHTS and YDEGEE. This CDR3 spans 14 amino acids. The whole variable domain, remainder taken from reference TRBV5-8 and TRBJ1-5, is EAGVTQSPTHLIKTRGQQATLRCSPISGHTSVYWYQQALGLGLQFLLWYDEGEERNRGNFPPRFSGRQFPNYSSELNVNALELEDSALYLCASSLGQGYQPQHFGDGTRLSIL.

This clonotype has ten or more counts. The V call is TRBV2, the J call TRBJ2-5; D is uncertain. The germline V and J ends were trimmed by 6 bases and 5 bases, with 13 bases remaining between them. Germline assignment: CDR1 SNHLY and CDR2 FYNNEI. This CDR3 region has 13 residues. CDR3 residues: CASRERPLETQYF. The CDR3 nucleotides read TGTGCCAGCAGGGAACGACCGTTGGAGACCCAGTACTTC. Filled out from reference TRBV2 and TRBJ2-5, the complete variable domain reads EPEVTQTPSHQVTQMGQEVILRCVPISNHLYFYWYRQILGQKVEFLVSFYNNEISEKSEIFDDQFSVERPDGSNFTLKIRSTKLEDSAMYFCASRERPLETQYFGPGTRLLVL.

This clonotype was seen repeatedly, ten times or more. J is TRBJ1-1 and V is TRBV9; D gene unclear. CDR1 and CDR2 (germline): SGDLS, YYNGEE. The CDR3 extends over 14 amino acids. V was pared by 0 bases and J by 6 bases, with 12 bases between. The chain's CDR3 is CASSVVGVGAEAFF. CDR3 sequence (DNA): TGTGCCAGCAGCGTAGTTGGTGTCGGGGCTGAAGCTTTCTTT.

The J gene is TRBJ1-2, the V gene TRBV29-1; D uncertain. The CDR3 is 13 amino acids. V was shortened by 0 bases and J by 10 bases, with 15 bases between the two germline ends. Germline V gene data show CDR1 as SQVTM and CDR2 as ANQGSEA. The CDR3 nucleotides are TGCAGCGTTGAAGAACCAAACGTGGAGTCCTACACCTTC. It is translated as CSVEEPNVESYTF.

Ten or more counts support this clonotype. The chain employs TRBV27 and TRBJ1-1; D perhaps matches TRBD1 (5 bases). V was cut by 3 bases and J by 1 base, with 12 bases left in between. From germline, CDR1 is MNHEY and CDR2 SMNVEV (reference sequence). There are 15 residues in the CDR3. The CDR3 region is CASSFRVGQNTEAFF. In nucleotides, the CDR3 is TGTGCCAGCAGTTTTAGGGTAGGACAGAACACTGAAGCTTTCTTT.

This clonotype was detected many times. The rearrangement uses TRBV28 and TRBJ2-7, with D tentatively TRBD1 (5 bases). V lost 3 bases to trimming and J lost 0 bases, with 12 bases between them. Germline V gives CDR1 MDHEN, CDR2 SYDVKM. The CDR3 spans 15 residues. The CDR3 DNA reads TGTGCCAGCAGTTTTAGGTCGACAGTCTCCTACGAGCAGTACTTC. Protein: CASSFRSTVSYEQYF.

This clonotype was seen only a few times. The CDR3 here is CSGWGGGANVLTF. For the CDR3, the DNA is TGCAGCGGATGGGGCGGTGGGGCCAACGTCCTGACTTTC. The rearrangement joins TRBV29-1 to TRBJ2-6, with a possible D match to TRBD1 (5 bases). CDR3 length: 13 residues. V lost 7 bases and J lost 3, with 10 bases in between. CDR1 and CDR2 from the germline V gene are SQVTM and ANQGSEA. Looking up the rest from reference TRBV29-1 and TRBJ2-6 gives the full variable domain: SAVISQKPSRDICQRGTSLTIQCQVDSQVTMMFWYRQQPGQSLTLIATANQGSEATYESGFVIDKFPISRPNLTFSTLTVSNMSPEDSSIYLCSGWGGGANVLTFGAGSRLTVL.

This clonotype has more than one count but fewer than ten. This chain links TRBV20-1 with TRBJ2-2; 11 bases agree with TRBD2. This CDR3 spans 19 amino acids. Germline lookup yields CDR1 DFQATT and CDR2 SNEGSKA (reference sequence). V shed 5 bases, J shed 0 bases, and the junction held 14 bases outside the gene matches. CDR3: CSAQALGTSGNANTGELFF. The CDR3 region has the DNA TGCAGTGCTCAAGCCCTGGGGACTAGCGGTAACGCGAACACCGGGGAGCTGTTTTTT.

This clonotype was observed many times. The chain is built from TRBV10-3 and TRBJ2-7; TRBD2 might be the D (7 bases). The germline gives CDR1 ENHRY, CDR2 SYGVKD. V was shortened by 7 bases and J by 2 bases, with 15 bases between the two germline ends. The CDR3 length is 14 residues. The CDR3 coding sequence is TGTGCCATCATGGAAGGGGGACTACCCTACGAGCAGTACTTC. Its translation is CAIMEGGLPYEQYF.

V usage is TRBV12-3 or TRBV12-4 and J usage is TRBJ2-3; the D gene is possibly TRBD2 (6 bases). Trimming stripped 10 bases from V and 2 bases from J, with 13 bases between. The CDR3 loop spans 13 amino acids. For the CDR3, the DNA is TGTGCCACCAAAGGAGGGCCCACAGATACGCAGTATTTT. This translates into CATKGGPTDTQYF.

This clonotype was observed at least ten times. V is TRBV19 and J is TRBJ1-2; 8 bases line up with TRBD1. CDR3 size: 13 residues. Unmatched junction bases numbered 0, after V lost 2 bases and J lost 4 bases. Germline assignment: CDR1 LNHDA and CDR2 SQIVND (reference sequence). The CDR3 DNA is TGTGCCAGTAGTATACAGGGGGCCTATGGCTACACCTTC. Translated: CASSIQGAYGYTF.

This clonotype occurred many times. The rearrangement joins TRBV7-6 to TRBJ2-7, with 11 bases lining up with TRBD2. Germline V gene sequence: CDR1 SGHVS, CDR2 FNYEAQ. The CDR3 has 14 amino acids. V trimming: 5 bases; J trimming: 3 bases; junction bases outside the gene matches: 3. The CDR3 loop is CASSLSGRDYEQYF. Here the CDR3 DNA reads TGTGCCAGCAGCCTTAGCGGGAGGGACTACGAGCAGTACTTC.

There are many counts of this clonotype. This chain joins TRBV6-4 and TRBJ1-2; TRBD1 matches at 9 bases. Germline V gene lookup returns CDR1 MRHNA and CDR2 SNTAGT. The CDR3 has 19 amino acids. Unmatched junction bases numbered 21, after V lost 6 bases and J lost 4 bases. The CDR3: CASRPGTGSKGVFGYGYTF. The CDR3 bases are TGTGCCAGCAGACCCGGGACAGGGAGTAAAGGGGTATTTGGCTATGGCTACACCTTC.

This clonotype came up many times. This CDR3 is CASSLSGVNTEAFF. DNA for the CDR3: TGTGCCAGCAGTTTATCCGGAGTTAACACTGAAGCTTTCTTT. V gene TRBV28 combines with J gene TRBJ1-1, with D uncertain. Germline CDR1 reads MDHEN; CDR2 reads SYDVKM. V shed 1 base and J shed 2 bases, with 8 bases lying between them. The length of the CDR3 is 14 residues.

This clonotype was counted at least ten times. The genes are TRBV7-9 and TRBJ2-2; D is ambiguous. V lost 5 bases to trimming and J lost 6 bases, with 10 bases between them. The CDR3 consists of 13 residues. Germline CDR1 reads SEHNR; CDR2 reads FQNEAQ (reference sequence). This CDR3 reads CASSRAGAGELFF. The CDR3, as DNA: TGTGCCAGCAGCCGGGCAGGCGCCGGGGAGCTGTTTTTT.

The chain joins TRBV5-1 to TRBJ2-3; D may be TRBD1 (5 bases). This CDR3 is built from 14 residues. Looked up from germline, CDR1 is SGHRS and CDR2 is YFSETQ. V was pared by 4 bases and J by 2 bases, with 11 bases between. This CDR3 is CASSGAFNTDTQYF. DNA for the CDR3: TGCGCCAGCAGCGGGGCTTTTAACACAGATACGCAGTATTTT.

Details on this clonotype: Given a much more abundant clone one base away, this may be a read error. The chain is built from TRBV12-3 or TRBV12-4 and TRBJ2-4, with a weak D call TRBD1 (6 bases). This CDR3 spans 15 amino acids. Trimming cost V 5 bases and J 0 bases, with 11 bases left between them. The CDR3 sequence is CASSPGALAKNIQYF. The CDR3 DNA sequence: TGTGCCAGCAGTCCAGGGGCCTTAGCCAAAAACATTCAGTACTTC.

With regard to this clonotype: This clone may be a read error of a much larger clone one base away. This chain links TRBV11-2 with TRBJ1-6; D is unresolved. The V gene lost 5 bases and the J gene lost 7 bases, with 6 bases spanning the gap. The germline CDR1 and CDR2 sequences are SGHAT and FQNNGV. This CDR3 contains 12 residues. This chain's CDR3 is CASSQENSPLHF. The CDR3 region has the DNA TGTGCCAGCAGCCAAGAGAATTCACCCCTCCACTTT.

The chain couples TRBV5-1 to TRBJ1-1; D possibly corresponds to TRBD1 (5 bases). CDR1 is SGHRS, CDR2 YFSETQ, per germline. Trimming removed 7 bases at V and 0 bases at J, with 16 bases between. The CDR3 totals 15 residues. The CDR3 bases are TGCGCCAGCGTCCTAGACAGCGCCTTGAACACTGAAGCTTTCTTT. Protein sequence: CASVLDSALNTEAFF.